This T cell receptor beta chain was observed in a study of T cell responses to AZD1222 COVID-19 vaccine. V lost 0 bases, J lost 3 bases, and 8 bases stayed unmatched. In germline, CDR1 is LNHDA, CDR2 SQIVND (reference sequence). The CDR3 covers 18 residues. The repertoire was sequenced with immunoSEQ multiplex PCR; TCRdb's copy has only in-frame clones and lacks some. The sample holds about 67,000 clones, under 90% seen once. The source of this sequence is an adult in good health. The chain couples TRBV19 to TRBJ1-5; 10 nucleotides agree with TRBD1. Material: peripheral blood, obtained on day 0 of AZD1222 vaccination. The CDR3 protein is CASSIELGDRGANQPQHF. The CDR3 DNA follows: TGTGCCAGTAGTATAGAGCTGGGGGACAGGGGTGCCAATCAGCCCCAGCATTTT.